This entry lists 3 T cell receptor beta chains sequenced from one sample in a study of cytomegalovirus exposure and HLA in healthy donors. Researchers ran the PCR with 60 Vbeta and 13 Jbeta primers. Sequenced by immunoSEQ multiplex PCR; TCRdb stores in-frame clones only, minus some. The sample holds about 190,000 clones; around 67% are singletons and the top ten take around 3.3%. Material: PBMCs. The receptor set was obtained from a woman in her thirties in good health and CMV-seropositive.

This clone was found once. The J gene is TRBJ2-1, the V gene TRBV7-9; the match to TRBD2 covers 12 bases. J lost 8 bases, V lost 0 bases, and 8 bases had no gene match. Germline V gene sequence: CDR1 SEHNR, CDR2 FQNEAQ (reference sequence). This CDR3 contains 17 residues. In nucleotides, the CDR3 is TGTGCCAGCAGCTTAGCGAAAGAAACTAGCGGGAGGTATGAGCAGTTCTTC. Its protein product is CASSLAKETSGRYEQFF.

In its sample, this clone was seen once. The DNA of the CDR3 is TGTGCCAGCATGGGTAGGGTTCCGGGGACAGCGAATTACGAGCAGTACTTC. Translated, it gives CASMGRVPGTANYEQYF. V and J are TRBV27 and TRBJ2-7; 7 nucleotides line up with TRBD1. The germline V gene encodes CDR1 MNHEY and CDR2 SMNVEV (reference sequence). The CDR3 extends over 17 amino acids. With 7 bases clipped from V and 4 bases from J, the junction kept 19 bases outside the gene matches.

This clone was counted between two and nine times. Distinct nucleotide sequences in the sample also encode this CDR3. This chain joins TRBV27 and TRBJ1-1; no clear D gene. Germline V lookup: CDR1 MNHEY, CDR2 SMNVEV (reference sequence). Trimming pared 3 bases from V and 4 bases from J, leaving 9 bases between. CDR3 length equals 13 residues. CDR3 coding DNA: TGTGCCAGCAGTTTGGGTGGGAGCACTGAAGCTTTCTTT. Protein: CASSLGGSTEAFF.